The clone carrying this T cell receptor (beta chain) was recorded many times. The record originates from a study of T cells in Graves' hyperthyroidism and ophthalmopathy. The investigators amplified TCR beta CDR3 regions from RNA transcripts. HTBI primers drove first-round RT-PCR of the TCR CDR3. Each CDR3 protein is one row after TCRdb ran MiXCR on the multiplex PCR reads. This table holds a few hundred thousand distinct CDR3 sequences, approximately 13% found once. The CDR3 sequence is 13 residues long. V lost 5 bases, J lost 4 bases, and 12 bases lay in between. Germline assignment: CDR1 SGHTA and CDR2 FQGNSA.

The source of this sequence is a woman in her twenties or thirties with Graves' hyperthyroidism that later progressed to Graves' ophthalmopathy. Sequencing was done on a sample of blood. The rearrangement uses TRBV7-2 and TRBJ2-7; D is uncertain. This CDR3 reads CASSPPGRYEQYF. The CDR3 coding sequence is TGTGCCAGCAGCCCCCCCGGACGATACGAGCAGTACTTC.